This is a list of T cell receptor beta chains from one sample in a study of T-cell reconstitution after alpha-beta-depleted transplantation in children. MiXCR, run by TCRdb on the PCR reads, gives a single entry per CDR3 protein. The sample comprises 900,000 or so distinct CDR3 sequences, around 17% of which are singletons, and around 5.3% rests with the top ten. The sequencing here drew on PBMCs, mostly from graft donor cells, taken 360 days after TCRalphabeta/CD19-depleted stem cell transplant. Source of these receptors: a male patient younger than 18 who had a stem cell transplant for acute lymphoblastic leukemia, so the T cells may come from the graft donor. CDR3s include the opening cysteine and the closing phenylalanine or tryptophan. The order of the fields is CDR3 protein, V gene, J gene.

CASSSGGTALYNEQFF	TRBV5-1	TRBJ2-1
CASRDQGAPETGELFF	TRBV12-3/TRBV12-4	TRBJ2-2
CSAGGRGGSNQPQHF	TRBV20-1	TRBJ1-5
CRVGDYSNQPQHF	TRBV20-1	TRBJ1-5
CSARRTSGKETQYF	TRBV20-1	TRBJ2-5
CATSREGWRSYEQYF	TRBV15	TRBJ2-7
CASSRGLLGQSTSPLHF	TRBV13	TRBJ1-6
CASSLQGSHNEQFF	TRBV7-2	TRBJ2-1
CASSLFRMTEQYF	TRBV27	TRBJ2-7
CASSQWLGLQYF	TRBV3-1	TRBJ2-7
CASSYEGLGSGNTIYF	TRBV6-5	TRBJ1-3
CASSVIPRVAGANVLTF	TRBV9	TRBJ2-6
CSVGITGQFGRYGYTF	TRBV29-1	TRBJ1-2
CASSLEHNTGELFF	TRBV12-3/TRBV12-4	TRBJ2-2
CASSLVWGSTNEQFF	TRBV11-1	TRBJ2-1
CAISESQLARLF	TRBV10-3	TRBJ2-7